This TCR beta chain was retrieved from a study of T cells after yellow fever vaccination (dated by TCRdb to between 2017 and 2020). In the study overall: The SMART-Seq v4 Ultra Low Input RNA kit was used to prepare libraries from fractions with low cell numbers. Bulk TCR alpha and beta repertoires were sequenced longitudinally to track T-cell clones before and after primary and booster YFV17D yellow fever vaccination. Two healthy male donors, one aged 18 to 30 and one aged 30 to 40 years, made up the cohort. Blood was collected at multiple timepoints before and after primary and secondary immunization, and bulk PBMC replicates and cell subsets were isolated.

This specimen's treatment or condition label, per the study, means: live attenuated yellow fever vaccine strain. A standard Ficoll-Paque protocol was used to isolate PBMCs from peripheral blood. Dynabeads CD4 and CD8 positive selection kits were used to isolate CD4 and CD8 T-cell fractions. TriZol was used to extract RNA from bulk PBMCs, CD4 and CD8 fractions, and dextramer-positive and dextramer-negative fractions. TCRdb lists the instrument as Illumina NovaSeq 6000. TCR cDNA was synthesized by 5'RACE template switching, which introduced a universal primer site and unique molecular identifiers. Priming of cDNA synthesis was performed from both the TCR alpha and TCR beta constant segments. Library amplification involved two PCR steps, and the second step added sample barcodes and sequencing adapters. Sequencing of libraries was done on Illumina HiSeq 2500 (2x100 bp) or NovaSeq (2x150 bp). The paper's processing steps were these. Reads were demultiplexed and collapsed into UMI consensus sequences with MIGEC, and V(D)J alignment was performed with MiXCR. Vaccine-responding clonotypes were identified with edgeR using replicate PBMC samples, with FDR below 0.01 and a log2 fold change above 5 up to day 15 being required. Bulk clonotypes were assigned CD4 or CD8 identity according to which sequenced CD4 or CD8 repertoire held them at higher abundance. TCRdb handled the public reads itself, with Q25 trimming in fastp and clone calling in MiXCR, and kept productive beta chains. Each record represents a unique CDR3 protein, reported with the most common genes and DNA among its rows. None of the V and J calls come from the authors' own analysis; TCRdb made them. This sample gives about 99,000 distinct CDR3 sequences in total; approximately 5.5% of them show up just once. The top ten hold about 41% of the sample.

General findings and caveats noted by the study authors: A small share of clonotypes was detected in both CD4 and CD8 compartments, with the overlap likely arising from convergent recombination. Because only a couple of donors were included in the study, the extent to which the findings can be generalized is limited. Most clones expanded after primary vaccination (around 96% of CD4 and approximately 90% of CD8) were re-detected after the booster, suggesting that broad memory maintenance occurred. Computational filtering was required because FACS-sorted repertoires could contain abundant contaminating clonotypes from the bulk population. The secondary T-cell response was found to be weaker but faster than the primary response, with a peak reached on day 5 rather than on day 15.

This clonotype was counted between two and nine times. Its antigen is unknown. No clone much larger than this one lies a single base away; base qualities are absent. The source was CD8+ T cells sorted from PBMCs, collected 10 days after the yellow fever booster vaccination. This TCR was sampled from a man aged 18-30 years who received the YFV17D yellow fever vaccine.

The CDR3 is CASSQDPGLWAFF. The nucleotide sequence reads TGCGCCAGCAGCCAAGATCCGGGGCTGTGGGCTTTCTTT. The sequence is built from TRBV4-3 and TRBJ1-1; possibly the D gene is TRBD1, per 5 matching bases. Based on the germline V gene, the CDR1 and CDR2 sequences are LGHNA and YSLEER. V loses 0 bases, J loses 11 bases, and the germline ends lie 13 bases apart. The CDR3 goes from the cysteine to the phenylalanine over 13 residues. The only DNA kept is the CDR3, 39 bases in frame from the first base.